The 30 T cell receptor delta chains below all came from one sample that was sequenced in a study of γδ T cells in repeated Plasmodium falciparum infection. Bulk repertoires came from Vgamma9/Vdelta2+ or Vdelta2-negative gammadelta T cells flow-sorted from PBMC. TCRdb re-processed the multiplex PCR reads via CATT. The sample includes 85,000 to 90,000 delta-chain clones, almost 1.5% of them seen just once. Sequenced sample: gamma-delta T cells from blood. The receptors shown here come from a pool of human donors (malaria-infected and uninfected, not separated).

This clone showed up many times. This sample also contains other DNA sequences that code for the same CDR3. V and J are TRDV1 and TRDJ1; weak D call: TRDD3 (5 bases). The CDR3 contains 14 residues. V was shortened by 5 bases and J by 2 bases, with 12 bases between the two germline ends. Germline V gene lookup returns CDR1 TSWWSYY and CDR2 QGS. The chain's CDR3 is CALGKGGGTDKLIF. The CDR3 nucleotides are TGTGCTCTTGGGAAAGGCGGGGGGACCGATAAACTCATCTTT.

As regards this clone: TCRdb lists the protein of a much larger clone for this DNA, which differs at residue 11, so this is likely a read error; the protein given here is translated from the DNA itself. The chain recombines TRDV2 with TRDJ1, with 9 bases lining up with TRDD3. The J gene was not available in TCRdb and was assigned here by matching the DNA to germline segments. Germline trimming cut 1 base from V and 10 bases from J; bases unmatched to any gene: 9. Germline CDR1 is GEAIGNYY and CDR2 is EKD. This CDR3 has 14 amino acids. CDR3 DNA: TGTGCCTGTGACACGCTGGGGGATCGGAATAGACTCATCTTT. Amino acids: CACDTLGDRNRLIF.

The table lists this clone with a few counts. TCRdb pairs this DNA with a much larger clone's protein that differs at residue 13, likely a read error; the protein shown was translated from the DNA. The CDR3 nucleotides are TGTGCCTGTGACACCGTCTTAATGGGGGATACGGGAGCCGATAAACTCATCTTT. Amino acids: CACDTVLMGDTGADKLIF. The V gene is TRDV2, the J gene TRDJ1; 11 bases line up with TRDD3. TCRdb supplies no J gene; here it was assigned by aligning the nucleotide sequence to germline. There are 18 residues in the CDR3. With V trimmed by 0 bases and J by 3 bases, 11 bases remained unmatched. Germline V gene lookup returns CDR1 GEAIGNYY and CDR2 EKD.

This clone has only a few counts. The TCRdb record carries a much larger clone's protein, which differs from this DNA's translation at residue 15; a read error is the likely cause, and the protein listed here is the DNA translation. CDR3 in amino acids: CALGEPPTGGHYGRPKLIF. CDR3 DNA sequence: TGTGCTCTTGGGGAACCTCCCACCGGGGGACACTACGGTCGACCCAAACTCATCTTT. V usage is TRDV1 and J usage is TRDJ1; maybe TRDD3 (6 bases). The CDR3 loop spans 19 amino acids. Trimming shortened V by 1 base and J by 8 bases, and 29 bases separated the two germline ends. The germline CDR1 and CDR2 sequences are TSWWSYY and QGS.

This clone was picked up many times. The chain combines TRDV2 with TRDJ1; tentative D call: TRDD3 (5 bases). V lost 0 bases to trimming and J lost 1 base, with 23 bases between them. Per germline, CDR1 GEAIGNYY and CDR2 EKD. This CDR3 contains 19 residues. CDR3 coding DNA: TGTGCCTGTGACACCGTAAACACCCCGGGATCCCTATTCACCGATAAACTCATCTTT. Encoded protein: CACDTVNTPGSLFTDKLIF.

Points on this clone: The translation of this DNA and the TCRdb protein of a much larger clone differ at residue 6, probably owing to a read error; the protein shown here is translated from the DNA. The chain couples TRDV2 to TRDJ1; TRDD3 aligns across 9 bases. The CDR3 extends over 16 amino acids. V was pared by 2 bases and J by 8 bases, with 14 bases of the junction left unmatched. Per the germline V gene, CDR1 is GEAIGNYY and CDR2 is EKD. The CDR3 DNA follows: TGTGCCTGTGACAATCCGGGGGATACCCACACCCTAAAACTCATCTTT. Translating it yields CACDNPGDTHTLKLIF.

As concerns this clone: A read error likely explains why the TCRdb protein, taken from a much larger clone, differs from this DNA's translation at residue 3; the protein shown is translated from the DNA. This chain links TRDV2 with TRDJ3; tentatively, D is TRDD3 (5 bases). TCRdb leaves out the J gene; it was filled in here by matching the DNA to germline. Germline loops: CDR1 GEAIGNYY, CDR2 EKD. This CDR3 region has 16 residues. The CDR3 protein is CARDGWGSWDTRQMFF. The CDR3 DNA follows: TGTGCCCGTGACGGGTGGGGCTCCTGGGACACCCGACAGATGTTTTTC.

This clone came up many times. TCRdb shows a much larger clone's protein in place of this DNA's translation, and the two differ at residue 15, likely through a read error; the protein shown is translated from the DNA. J is TRDJ1 and V is TRDV1; 9 bases agree with TRDD2. The trim removed 4 bases at V and 1 base at J, leaving 22 bases unmatched. The CDR3 has 21 amino acids. From germline, CDR1 is TSWWSYY and CDR2 QGS. In DNA form, the CDR3 reads TGTGCTCTTGGGGTCTCGCCTTCCTACGTAGTACTGGCCGAGTGCACCGATAAACTCATCTTT. Protein sequence: CALGVSPSYVVLAECTDKLIF.

Comment on this clone: TCRdb's protein for this DNA is that of a much larger clone and differs from the translation at residue 3, likely a read error; the protein shown is the DNA translation. V gene TRDV2 combines with J gene TRDJ1; 7 nucleotides align to TRDD3. As TCRdb names no J gene, one was assigned here on the basis of a DNA match to germline. V was pared by 9 bases and J by 0 bases, with 12 bases of the junction left unmatched. The CDR3 loop spans 15 amino acids. Looked up from germline, CDR1 is GEAIGNYY and CDR2 is EKD. The CDR3 DNA follows: TGTGCCCGTGGCGTGCTGGGGGCCTACACCGATAAACTCATCTTT. It specifies CARGVLGAYTDKLIF.

This clone appeared many times. The CDR3 protein is CALGELRLPYWGNRDGDKLIF. The CDR3 DNA sequence: TGTGCTCTTGGGGAACTCCGACTTCCGTACTGGGGGAACCGTGATGGCGATAAACTCATCTTT. The V and J genes are TRDV1 and TRDJ1, with 9 bases identical to TRDD3. The CDR3 consists of 21 residues. Germline loops: CDR1 TSWWSYY, CDR2 QGS. V lost 0 bases and J lost 4; bases outside the gene matches: 21.

This clone was seen only once. Other DNA sequences in the sample encode the same CDR3. This rearrangement joins TRDV1 to TRDJ1, with D unclear. The J gene was missing in TCRdb and was found by matching the end of the DNA to germline. Germline values: CDR1 TSWWSYY, CDR2 QGS. The V gene lost 6 bases and the J gene lost 3 bases, with 23 bases spanning the gap. The CDR3 is 17 amino acids. The CDR3 here is CALGEDLPPVTPDKLIF. The CDR3 nucleotides read TGTGCTCTTGGAGAAGACTTACCCCCCGTTACACCCGATAAACTCATCTTT.

This clone was seen a few times. The TCRdb record carries a much larger clone's protein, which differs from this DNA's translation at residue 4; a read error is the likely cause, and the protein listed here is the DNA translation. This sequence joins TRDV2 and TRDJ1; 8 bases are shared with TRDD3. With 6 bases clipped from V and 0 bases from J, the junction kept 26 bases outside the gene matches. The CDR3 is made up of 21 amino acids. Germline V gives CDR1 GEAIGNYY, CDR2 EKD. The CDR3 nucleotides are TGTGCCTGTTACAGTCTCCCTGGGGGACCCCGACATGGTACTAACACCGATAAACTCATCTTT. It codes for CACYSLPGGPRHGTNTDKLIF.

Turning to this clone: The TCRdb record carries a much larger clone's protein, which differs from this DNA's translation at residue 8; a read error is the likely cause, and the protein listed here is the DNA translation. The gene calls are TRDV3 and TRDJ1; 8 bases are shared with TRDD3. The J gene, missing from TCRdb, was assigned here through DNA to germline matching. Germline V gene sequence: CDR1 TVYSNPD, CDR2 GDNSRS (reference sequence). The CDR3 contains 16 residues. V trimming: 5 bases; J trimming: 4 bases; junction bases outside the gene matches: 18. CDR3 coding DNA: TGTGCCCCTCAAACTAGGTACCGGGGGATAAGCGATAAACTCATCTTT. Protein sequence: CAPQTRYRGISDKLIF. Looking up the rest from reference TRDV3 and TRDJ1 gives the full variable domain: CDKVTQSSPDQTVASGSEVVLLCTYDTVYSNPDLFWYRIRPDYSFQFVFYGDNSRSEGADFTQGRFSVKHILTQKAFHLVISPVRTEDSATYYCAPQTRYRGISDKLIFGKGTRVTVEP.

This clone showed up many times. The chain carries TRDV1 and TRDJ1; 11 bases agree with TRDD3. Germline-derived CDR1 and CDR2 are TSWWSYY and QGS. With V trimmed by 0 bases and J by 1 base, 16 bases remained unmatched. The CDR3 is 21 amino acids. The CDR3 loop is CALGELGLGGYAWWGTDKLIF. The CDR3 nucleotides read TGTGCTCTTGGGGAACTAGGCCTTGGGGGATACGCGTGGTGGGGCACCGATAAACTCATCTTT.

This clone was found a few times. This is likely an artifact of a read error, given a far larger clone one base away. Distinct nucleotide sequences in the sample also encode this CDR3. V gene TRDV2 combines with J gene TRDJ1, with D perhaps assigned TRDD2 or TRDD3 (6 bases each). The J gene, left out of TCRdb, was set here by checking the DNA against germline. Germline loops: CDR1 GEAIGNYY, CDR2 EKD. This CDR3 spans 25 amino acids. V lost 0 bases to trimming and J lost 2 bases, with 42 bases between them. The DNA for the CDR3 is TGTGCCTGTGACACCGTGGGCCCTTCCCAGGTCCTGGCTACCGGGGGACCCCTTTCGACCGATAAACTCATCTTT. As protein: CACDTVGPSQVLATGGPLSTDKLIF.

This clone was detected a few times. It is likely a read error: a sequence one base away is far more abundant. Other DNA sequences within the sample encode an identical CDR3. CDR3 DNA sequence: TGTGCCTGTGACACTGTCTCGCTCACTGGGGGATTCCGGACCACCGATAAACTCATCTTT. Translated, it gives CACDTVSLTGGFRTTDKLIF. The chain links TRDV2 to TRDJ1; 10 bases agree with TRDD3. Here the J gene came from matching the DNA to germline, since TCRdb omits it. V was clipped by 1 base and J by 1 base; unmatched bases: 17. Germline V gene data show CDR1 as GEAIGNYY and CDR2 as EKD. The CDR3 sequence is 20 residues long.

In this sample, this clone turned up a few times. TCRdb's entry gives the protein of a much larger clone, which mismatches this DNA's translation at residue 4, likely from a read error; the protein reported here is translated from the DNA. V and J are TRDV2 and TRDJ3; no reliable D call. Trimming took 5 bases from V and 0 from J, leaving 16 bases between them. The CDR3 length is 18 residues. Germline V CDR1 and CDR2: GEAIGNYY, EKD. The CDR3 spells CACGTRTLYSWDTRQMFF. The CDR3 DNA reads TGTGCCTGTGGCACTCGTACCCTTTACTCCTGGGACACCCGACAGATGTTTTTC.

Only a few counts were recorded for this clone. The protein in TCRdb stems from a much larger clone and differs at residue 6 from this DNA's translation, likely a read error; here the protein is translated from the DNA. In nucleotides, the CDR3 is TGTGCTCTTGGGGAACCAAGCAGCTTCCTCCAATACTGGGGGTTTATGCCCCGGGATAAACTCATCTTT. Translating it yields CALGEPSSFLQYWGFMPRDKLIF. This sequence joins TRDV1 and TRDJ1; TRDD3 matches at 8 bases. No J segment appears in TCRdb, so it was assigned here by matching the sequence to germline. The trim removed 1 base at V and 5 bases at J, leaving 30 bases unmatched. Germline V CDR1 and CDR2: TSWWSYY, QGS. The CDR3 extends over 23 amino acids.

This clone was found a few times. TCRdb's entry gives the protein of a much larger clone, which mismatches this DNA's translation at residue 5, likely from a read error; the protein reported here is translated from the DNA. This chain joins TRDV2 and TRDJ1, with a weak D call TRDD2 (5 bases). TCRdb offers no J gene call, so here the DNA was matched to germline to obtain one. Germline V gives CDR1 GEAIGNYY, CDR2 EKD. Trimming cost V 3 bases and J 0 bases, with 37 bases left between them. This CDR3 spans 23 amino acids. This chain's CDR3 is CACDLLSLSQKRIPRRYTDKLIF. In DNA, the CDR3 is TGTGCCTGTGACCTCCTCTCACTTTCCCAGAAGCGGATTCCTCGGCGTTACACCGATAAACTCATCTTT.

Of note for this clone: It differs at one base from a far larger clone, so likely a read error. The same CDR3 arises from other DNA sequences in this sample as well. V usage is TRDV2 and J usage is TRDJ3; D gene unclear. Matching the DNA to germline supplied the J gene, which TCRdb does not give. V was clipped by 0 bases and J by 0 bases, with 11 bases between them. Germline V gene data show CDR1 as GEAIGNYY and CDR2 as EKD. This CDR3 region has 18 residues. Here the CDR3 reads CACDTAGQSSWDTRQMFF. DNA for the CDR3: TGTGCCTGTGACACCGCAGGTCAGAGCTCCTGGGACACCCGACAGATGTTTTTC.

A note on this clone: This sequence is one base from a far larger clone and is likely a read error. Other DNA sequences from this sample encode an identical CDR3 as well. The J segment was not called; the V segment is TRDV2; the table's D call, TRDD3, was not checked against the DNA. The CDR3 spans 20 residues. Germline loops: CDR1 GEAIGNYY, CDR2 EKD. As DNA, the CDR3 is TGTGCCTGTGACGGTACTGGGGGATACGCGAGCTCCTGGGACACCCGACAGATGTTCTTC. Its translation is CACDGTGGYASSWDTRQMFF.

By share, this clone ranks as medium-sized. In nucleotides, the CDR3 is TGTGCCTGTGACACGGTTACTTCGAGACGTTTGGGGGATACCAGACCCCTGATCTTT. It specifies CACDTVTSRRLGDTRPLIF. The chain combines TRDV2 with TRDJ4; 9 bases map to TRDD3. Germline loops: CDR1 GEAIGNYY, CDR2 EKD. The trim removed 1 base at V and 0 bases at J, leaving 17 bases unmatched. The length of the CDR3 is 19 residues.

About this clone: TCRdb records a much larger clone's protein for this DNA, with a difference at residue 3 that likely arises from a read error; the protein given is the translation of the DNA. The chain joins TRDV2 to TRDJ2; TRDD3 matches at 10 bases. TCRdb supplies no J gene; here it was assigned by aligning the nucleotide sequence to germline. The germline gives CDR1 GEAIGNYY, CDR2 EKD. Unmatched junction bases numbered 7, after V lost 8 bases and J lost 5 bases. This CDR3 spans 14 amino acids. The CDR3 coding sequence is TGTGCCTATGATCCACTGGGGGATACAGCACAACTCTTCTTT. Translation gives CAYDPLGDTAQLFF.

In regard to this clone: The protein held in TCRdb is that of a much larger clone and does not match this DNA's translation at residue 10, likely because of a read error; the protein shown is translated from the DNA. The chain links TRDV1 to TRDJ1, with 8 bases that match TRDD2. TCRdb records no J gene; here it was assigned by comparing the DNA to germline. This CDR3 region has 18 residues. Germline assignment: CDR1 TSWWSYY and CDR2 QGS. V dropped 3 bases and J dropped 0; count of bases not matched to a gene: 12. CDR3 loop: CALGDFRLSFLYTDKLIF. The CDR3 DNA reads as TGTGCTCTTGGGGATTTCCGGCTCTCCTTCCTATACACCGATAAACTCATCTTT.

This clone was observed many times. It differs at one base from a far larger clone, so likely a read error. The identical CDR3 is also encoded by other nucleotide sequences in the sample. The V gene is TRDV2, the J gene TRDJ1, with D possibly matching TRDD3 (6 bases). Germline loops: CDR1 GEAIGNYY, CDR2 EKD. CDR3 length: 15 residues. Trimming removed 3 bases from V and 4 bases from J, with 17 bases in between. The CDR3 here is CACDPLGSGRDKLIF. Here the CDR3 DNA reads TGTGCCTGTGACCCCCTGGGGAGTGGACGCGATAAACTCATCTTT.

This clone has only a few counts. Only one base separates this from a far larger clonotype, so it likely reflects a read error. This sample also contains other DNA sequences that code for the same CDR3. The chain links TRDV2 to TRDJ1; tentatively, D is TRDD2 (5 bases). Trimming took off 3 bases at V and 2 bases at J, with 12 bases between the two ends. The CDR3 spans 14 residues. Germline V gene data show CDR1 as GEAIGNYY and CDR2 as EKD. The CDR3 sequence is CACDPSGGTDKLIF. CDR3 bases: TGTGCCTGTGACCCTTCTGGAGGGACCGATAAACTCATCTTT.

This clone was counted only a few times. For this DNA, TCRdb reports the protein of a much larger clone, which diverges at residue 8, most likely from a read error; the protein presented here is translated directly from the DNA. The chain carries TRDV1 and TRDJ1; the D is unclear. The J gene is absent in TCRdb and was assigned here via DNA matching to germline. Germline CDR1 is TSWWSYY and CDR2 is QGS. The length of the CDR3 is 19 residues. The ends were cut back, 0 bases at V and 0 bases at J, with 20 bases in the middle. CDR3 amino acids: CALGELDSTLTVYTDKLIF. The CDR3 nucleotides are TGTGCTCTTGGGGAACTGGACAGTACGTTAACTGTGTACACCGATAAACTCATCTTT.

A word on this clone: This likely stems from a read error, as it lies one base from a far larger clone. At the DNA level, this CDR3 is encoded by other sequences in the same sample as well. The chain is built from TRDV1 and TRDJ1; 8 positions match TRDD3. The J gene, missing from TCRdb, was assigned here through DNA to germline matching. Germline CDR1 is TSWWSYY and CDR2 is QGS. This CDR3 is 17 amino acids long. The chain's CDR3 is CALRDYSSYWGVRQLIF. The CDR3 nucleotides read TGTGCCCTTCGGGATTATTCTTCTTACTGGGGGGTCCGGCAACTCATCTTT.

This clone was seen a handful of times. A far more abundant clone sits one base away, making this likely a read error. This same CDR3 is encoded by further DNA sequences in the sample. The rearrangement links TRDV1 to TRDJ1, with D possibly being TRDD2 or TRDD3 (6 bases each). TCRdb gives no J gene; it was assigned here by matching the DNA to germline. The CDR3 loop spans 21 amino acids. Germline-derived CDR1 and CDR2 are TSWWSYY and QGS. CDR3 DNA: TGTGCTCTCGGGGGGCACAGAGGTCCTACGCCCTGGGGAGAGTACACCGATAAACTCATCTTT. Encoded protein: CALGGHRGPTPWGEYTDKLIF.

Concerning this clone itself: A far larger clone is off by one base, so a read error is likely. The sample has other DNA sequences that encode this CDR3 too. The rearrangement joins TRDV2 to TRDJ1; 8 nucleotides match TRDD3. Because TCRdb records no J gene, it was assigned here through a match of the DNA to germline. CDR1 is GEAIGNYY and CDR2 is EKD in the germline V gene. Trimming took 3 bases from V and 4 from J; bases not matched to a gene: 9. CDR3 length: 15 residues. CDR3 nucleotides: TGTGCCTGTGACCTACGTACTGGGGGGTACGATAAACTCATCTTT. Protein product: CACDLRTGGYDKLIF.